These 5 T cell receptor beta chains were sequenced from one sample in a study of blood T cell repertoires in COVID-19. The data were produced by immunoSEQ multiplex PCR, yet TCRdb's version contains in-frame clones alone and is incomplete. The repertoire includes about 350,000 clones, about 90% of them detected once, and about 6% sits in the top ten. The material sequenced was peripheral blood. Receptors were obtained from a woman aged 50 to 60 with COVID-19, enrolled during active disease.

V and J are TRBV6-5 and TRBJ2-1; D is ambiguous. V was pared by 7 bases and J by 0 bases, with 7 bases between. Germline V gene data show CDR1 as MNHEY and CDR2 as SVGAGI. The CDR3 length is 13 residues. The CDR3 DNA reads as TGTGCCAGCATGCTAAGCTCCTACAATGAGCAGTTCTTC. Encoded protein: CASMLSSYNEQFF.

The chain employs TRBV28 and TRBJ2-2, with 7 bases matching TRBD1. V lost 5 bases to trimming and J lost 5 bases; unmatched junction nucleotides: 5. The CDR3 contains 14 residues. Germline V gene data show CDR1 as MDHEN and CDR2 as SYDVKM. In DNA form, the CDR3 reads TGTGCCAGCAGTCCGACAGGGCCGACCGGGGAGCTGTTTTTT. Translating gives CASSPTGPTGELFF.

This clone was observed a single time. The CDR3 DNA is TGCGCCAGCAGCTCCAGGACGGGGAACTATGGCTACACCTTC. Its protein product is CASSSRTGNYGYTF. This chain links TRBV5-1 with TRBJ1-2; no definite D call. V shed 3 bases and J shed 2 bases, with 11 bases lying between them. Germline CDR1 is SGHRS and CDR2 is YFSETQ. The CDR3 consists of 14 residues.

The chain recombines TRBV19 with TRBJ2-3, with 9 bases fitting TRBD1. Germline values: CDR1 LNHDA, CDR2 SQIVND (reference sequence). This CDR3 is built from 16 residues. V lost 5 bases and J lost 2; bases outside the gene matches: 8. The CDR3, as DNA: TGTGCCAGTAGTCCGGGACAGGGAACCTTCACAGATACGCAGTATTTT. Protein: CASSPGQGTFTDTQYF.

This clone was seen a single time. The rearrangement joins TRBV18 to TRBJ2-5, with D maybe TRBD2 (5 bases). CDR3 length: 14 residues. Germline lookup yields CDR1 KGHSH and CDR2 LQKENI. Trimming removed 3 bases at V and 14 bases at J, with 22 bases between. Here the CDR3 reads CASSPGGGAVENYF. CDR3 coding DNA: TGTGCCAGCTCACCGGGCGGAGGCGCGGTCGAGAATTACTTC.